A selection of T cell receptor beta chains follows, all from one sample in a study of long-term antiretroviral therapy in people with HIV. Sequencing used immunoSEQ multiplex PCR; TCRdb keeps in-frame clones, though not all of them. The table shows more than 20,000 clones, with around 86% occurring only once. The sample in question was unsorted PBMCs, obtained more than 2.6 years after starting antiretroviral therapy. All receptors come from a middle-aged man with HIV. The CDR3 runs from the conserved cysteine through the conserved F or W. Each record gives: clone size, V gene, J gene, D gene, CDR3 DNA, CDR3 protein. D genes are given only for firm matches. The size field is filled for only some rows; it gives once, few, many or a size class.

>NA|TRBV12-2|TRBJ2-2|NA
TGTGCAAGTCGCTTAAGTAGGGAGAACACCGGGGAGCTGTTTTTT
CASRLSRENTGELFF
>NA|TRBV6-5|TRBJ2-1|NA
TGTGCCAGCAGTTACGGTGCCTACAATGAGCAGTTCTTC
CASSYGAYNEQFF
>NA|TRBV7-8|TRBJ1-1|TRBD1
TGTGCCAGCAGCTCCACAGGGGGATCCACTGAAGCTTTCTTT
CASSSTGGSTEAFF
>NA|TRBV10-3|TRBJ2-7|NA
TGTGCCATCAGTGGGGGCAGGAGCAACCTCCCCTCCGAGCAGTACTTC
CAISGGRSNLPSEQYF
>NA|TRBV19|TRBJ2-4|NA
TGTGCCAGTAGTAAGGGCAGGTCTGGCGGGCACATTCAGTACTTC
CASSKGRSGGHIQYF
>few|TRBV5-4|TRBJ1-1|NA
TGTGCCAGCAGCCCTGACAGTTACACTGAAGCTTTCTTT
CASSPDSYTEAFF
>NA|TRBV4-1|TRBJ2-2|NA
TGCGCCAGCAGCCAAGTCAGGGAACCCGGGGAGCTGTTTTTT
CASSQVREPGELFF
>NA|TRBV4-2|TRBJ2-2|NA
TGTGCCAGCAGCCCTGGGACTTACACCGGGGAGCTGTTTTTT
CASSPGTYTGELFF
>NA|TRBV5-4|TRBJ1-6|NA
TGTGCCAGCAGCGGAGAATCCCCGAATTCACCCCTCCACTTT
CASSGESPNSPLHF
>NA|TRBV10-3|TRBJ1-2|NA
TGTGCCATCAGTGAGTCCGGACACTCCTATGGCTACACCTTC
CAISESGHSYGYTF
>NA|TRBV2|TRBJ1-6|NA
TGTGCCAGCAGGGGGGACGGCGTATTGGCACCCCTCCACTTT
CASRGDGVLAPLHF
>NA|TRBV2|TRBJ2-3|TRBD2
TGTGCCAGCAGTGAAACGGCTAGCGGGAATACGCAGTATTTT
CASSETASGNTQYF
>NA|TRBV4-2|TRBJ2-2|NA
TGTGCCAGCAGCCAAGTGGGCGGGGAGCTGTTTTTT
CASSQVGGELFF
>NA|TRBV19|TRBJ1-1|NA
TGTGCCACCACCTGGGGGGCAGTAATGAACACTGAAGCTTTCTTT
CATTWGAVMNTEAFF
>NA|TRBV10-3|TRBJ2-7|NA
TGTGCCATCAGTGAGTCTCGGAGCTCCTACGAGCAGTACTTC
CAISESRSSYEQYF
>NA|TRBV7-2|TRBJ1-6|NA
TGTGCCAGCAGCTTAGAGGCCAGATATAATTCACCCCTCCACTTT
CASSLEARYNSPLHF
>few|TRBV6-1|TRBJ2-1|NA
TGTGCCAGCAGTGGGGGGGCACGCGAGCAGTTCTTC
CASSGGAREQFF
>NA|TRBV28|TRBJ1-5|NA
TGTGCCAGCAGACCCGGACGGAGTAGGGGGGATCAGCCCCAGCATTTT
CASRPGRSRGDQPQHF
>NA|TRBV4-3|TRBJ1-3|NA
TGCGCCAGCAGCCAAGATAGGGGAGGAAACACCATATATTTT
CASSQDRGGNTIYF
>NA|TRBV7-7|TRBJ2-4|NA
TGTGCTAGCAGCTTAGCGAGGAGCAGGGTTGTCAAAAACATTCAGTACTTC
CASSLARSRVVKNIQYF
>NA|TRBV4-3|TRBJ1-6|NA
TGCGCCAGCAGCCAAGACAGGGCCTACAATTCACCCCTCCACTTT
CASSQDRAYNSPLHF
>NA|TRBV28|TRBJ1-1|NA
TGTGCCAGCAGTTGGACAGATGTGAACACTGAAGCTTTCTTT
CASSWTDVNTEAFF
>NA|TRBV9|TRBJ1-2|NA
TGTGCCAGCAGCGTAGACCTGAGGGGAGGCTACACCTTC
CASSVDLRGGYTF
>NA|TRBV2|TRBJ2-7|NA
TGTGCCAGCAGTGACGAGCCCTTACCCTACGAGCAGTACTTC
CASSDEPLPYEQYF
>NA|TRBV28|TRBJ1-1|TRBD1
TGTGCCAGCCGGGACAGGGCACCGAACACTGAAGCTTTCTTT
CASRDRAPNTEAFF